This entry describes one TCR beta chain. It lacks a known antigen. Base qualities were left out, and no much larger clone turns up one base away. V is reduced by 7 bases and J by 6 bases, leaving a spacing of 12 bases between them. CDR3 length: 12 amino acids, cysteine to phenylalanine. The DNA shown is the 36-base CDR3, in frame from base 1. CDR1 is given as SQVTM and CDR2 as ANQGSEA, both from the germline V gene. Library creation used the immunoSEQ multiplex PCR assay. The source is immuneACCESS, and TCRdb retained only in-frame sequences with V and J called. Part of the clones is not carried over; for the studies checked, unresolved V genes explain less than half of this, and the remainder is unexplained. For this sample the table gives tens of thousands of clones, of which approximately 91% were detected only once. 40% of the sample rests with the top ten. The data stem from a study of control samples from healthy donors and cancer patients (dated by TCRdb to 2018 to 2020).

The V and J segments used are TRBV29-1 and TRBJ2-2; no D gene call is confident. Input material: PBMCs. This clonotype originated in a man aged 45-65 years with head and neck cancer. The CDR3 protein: CSGQVGPGELFF. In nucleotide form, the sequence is TGCAGCGGACAAGTAGGGCCCGGGGAGCTGTTTTTT.